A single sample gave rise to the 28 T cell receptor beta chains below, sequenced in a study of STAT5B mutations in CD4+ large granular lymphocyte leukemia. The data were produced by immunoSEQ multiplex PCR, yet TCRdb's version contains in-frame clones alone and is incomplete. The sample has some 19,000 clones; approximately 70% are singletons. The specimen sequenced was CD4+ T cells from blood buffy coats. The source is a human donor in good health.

CDR3 in DNA: TGCGCCAGCAGCCAAGATCCGACAGATTTGTATGATAGCAATCAGCCCCAGCATTTT. Translating gives CASSQDPTDLYDSNQPQHF. The gene calls are TRBV4-1 and TRBJ1-5, with TRBD1 as a possible D gene (5 bases). The germline V gene has CDR1 MGHRA and CDR2 YSYEKL. The CDR3 has 19 residues. V was cut by 0 bases and J by 0 bases, with 18 bases left in between.

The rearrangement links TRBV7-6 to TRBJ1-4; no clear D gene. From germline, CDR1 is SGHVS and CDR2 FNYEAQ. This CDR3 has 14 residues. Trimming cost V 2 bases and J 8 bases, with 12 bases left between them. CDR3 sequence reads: CASSLRREDEKLFF. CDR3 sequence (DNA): TGTGCCAGCAGCTTACGGAGGGAGGACGAAAAACTGTTTTTT.

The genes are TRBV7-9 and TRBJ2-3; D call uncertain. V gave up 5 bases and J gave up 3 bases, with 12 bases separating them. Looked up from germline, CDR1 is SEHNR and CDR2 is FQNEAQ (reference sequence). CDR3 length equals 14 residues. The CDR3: CASSTPLRTDTQYF. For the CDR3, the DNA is TGTGCCAGCAGCACCCCCCTCCGGACAGATACGCAGTATTTT.

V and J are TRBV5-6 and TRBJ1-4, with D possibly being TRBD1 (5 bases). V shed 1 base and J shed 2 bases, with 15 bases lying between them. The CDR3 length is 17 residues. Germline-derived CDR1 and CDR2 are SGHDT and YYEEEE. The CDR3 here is CASSLMGVSATNEKLFF. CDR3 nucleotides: TGTGCCAGCAGCTTGATGGGGGTTTCTGCGACTAATGAAAAACTGTTTTTT.

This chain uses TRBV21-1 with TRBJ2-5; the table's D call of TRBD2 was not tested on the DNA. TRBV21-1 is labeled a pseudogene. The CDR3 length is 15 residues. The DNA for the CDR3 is TGTGCCAGCAGGCCAGTAGCGGGGGGGCCGGAGACCCAGTACTTC. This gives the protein CASRPVAGGPETQYF.

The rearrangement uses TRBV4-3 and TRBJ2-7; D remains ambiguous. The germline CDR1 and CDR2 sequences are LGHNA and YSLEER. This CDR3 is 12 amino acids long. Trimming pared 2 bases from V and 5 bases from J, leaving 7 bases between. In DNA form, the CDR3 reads TGCGCCAGCAGCCAAAAATCCCACGAGCAGTACTTC. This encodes CASSQKSHEQYF.

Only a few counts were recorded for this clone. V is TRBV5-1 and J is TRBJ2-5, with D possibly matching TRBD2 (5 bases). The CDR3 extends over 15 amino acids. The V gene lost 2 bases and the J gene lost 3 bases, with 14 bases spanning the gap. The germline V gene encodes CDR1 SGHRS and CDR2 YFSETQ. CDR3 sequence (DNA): TGCGCCAGCAGCTTACCCCGGACCGGGGAAGAGACCCAGTACTTC. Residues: CASSLPRTGEETQYF.

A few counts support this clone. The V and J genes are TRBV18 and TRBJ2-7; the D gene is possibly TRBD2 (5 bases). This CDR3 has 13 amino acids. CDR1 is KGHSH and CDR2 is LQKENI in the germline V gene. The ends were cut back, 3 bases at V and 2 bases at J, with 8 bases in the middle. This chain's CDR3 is CASSPGMTYEQYF. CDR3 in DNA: TGTGCCAGCTCACCCGGGATGACCTACGAGCAGTACTTC.

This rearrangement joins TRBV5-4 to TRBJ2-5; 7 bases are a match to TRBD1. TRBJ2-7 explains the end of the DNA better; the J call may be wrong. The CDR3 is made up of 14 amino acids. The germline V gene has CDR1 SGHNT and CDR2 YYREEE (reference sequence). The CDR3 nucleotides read TGTGCCAGCAGCCCCCGGGACAGCCCCTACGAGCAGTACTTC. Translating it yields CASSPRDSPYEQYF.

CDR3 nucleotides: TGTGCCAGCTCACCACCGGAAGGTGGGGGGAAAGGTGAGCAGTTCTTC. It yields the protein CASSPPEGGGKGEQFF. V is TRBV18 and J is TRBJ2-1, with a possible D match to TRBD2 (6 bases). Per germline, CDR1 KGHSH and CDR2 LQKENI. Deletions cut 0 bases from V and 9 bases from J, with 18 bases between. The CDR3 length is 16 residues.

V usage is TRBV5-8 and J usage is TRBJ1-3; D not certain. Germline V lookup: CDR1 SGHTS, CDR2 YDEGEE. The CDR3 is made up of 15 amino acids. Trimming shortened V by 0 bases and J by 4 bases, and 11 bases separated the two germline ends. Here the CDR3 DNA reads TGTGCCAGCAGCTTGGCTGTGCTTATGGGAAACACCATATATTTT. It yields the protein CASSLAVLMGNTIYF.

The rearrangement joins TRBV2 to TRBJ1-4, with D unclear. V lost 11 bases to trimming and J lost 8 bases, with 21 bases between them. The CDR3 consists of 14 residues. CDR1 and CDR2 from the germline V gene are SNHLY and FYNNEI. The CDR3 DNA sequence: TGTGCCGGATCGACATCAACGGGAAGGGAAAAACTGTTTTTT. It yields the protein CAGSTSTGREKLFF.

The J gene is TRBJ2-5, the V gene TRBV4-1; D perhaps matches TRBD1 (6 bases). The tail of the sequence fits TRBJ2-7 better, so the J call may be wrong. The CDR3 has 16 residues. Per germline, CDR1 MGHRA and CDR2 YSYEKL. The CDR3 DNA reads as TGCGCCAGCAGCCAAGACCCCGGGACACGATCCTACGAGCAGTACTTC. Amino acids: CASSQDPGTRSYEQYF.

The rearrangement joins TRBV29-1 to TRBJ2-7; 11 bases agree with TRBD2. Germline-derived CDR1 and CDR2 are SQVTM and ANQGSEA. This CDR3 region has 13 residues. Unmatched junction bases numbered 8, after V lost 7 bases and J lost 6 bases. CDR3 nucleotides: TGCAGCGCCATACTAGCGGGAGTATCCGAGCAGTACTTC. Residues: CSAILAGVSEQYF.

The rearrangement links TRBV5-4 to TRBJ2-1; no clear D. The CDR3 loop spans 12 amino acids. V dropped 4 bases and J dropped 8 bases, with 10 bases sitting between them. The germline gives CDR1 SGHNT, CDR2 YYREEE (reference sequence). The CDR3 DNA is TGTGCCAGCAGCCTTCCCCGGCATGAGCAGTTCTTC. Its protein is CASSLPRHEQFF.

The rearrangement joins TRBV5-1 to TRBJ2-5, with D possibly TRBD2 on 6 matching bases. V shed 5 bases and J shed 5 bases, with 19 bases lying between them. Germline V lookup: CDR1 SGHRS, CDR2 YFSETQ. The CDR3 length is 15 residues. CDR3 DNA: TGCGCCAGCAGTCGCCGGGACCTTGGAGGGGAGACCCAGTACTTC. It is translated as CASSRRDLGGETQYF.

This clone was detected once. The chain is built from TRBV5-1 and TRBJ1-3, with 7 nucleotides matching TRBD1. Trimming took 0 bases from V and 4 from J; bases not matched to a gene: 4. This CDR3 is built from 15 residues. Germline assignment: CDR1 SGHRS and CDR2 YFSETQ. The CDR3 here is CASSLGDRVGNTIYF. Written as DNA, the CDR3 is TGCGCCAGCAGCTTGGGAGACAGGGTAGGAAACACCATATATTTT. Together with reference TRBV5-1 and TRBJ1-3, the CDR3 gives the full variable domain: KAGVTQTPRYLIKTRGQQVTLSCSPISGHRSVSWYQQTPGQGLQFLFEYFSETQRNKGNFPGRFSGRQFSNSRSEMNVSTLELGDSALYLCASSLGDRVGNTIYFGEGSWLTVV.

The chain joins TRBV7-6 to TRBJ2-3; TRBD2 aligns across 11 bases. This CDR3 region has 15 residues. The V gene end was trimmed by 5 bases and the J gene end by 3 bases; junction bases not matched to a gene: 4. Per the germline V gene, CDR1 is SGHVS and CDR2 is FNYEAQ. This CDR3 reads CASSDIAGGTDTQYF. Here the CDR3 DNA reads TGTGCCAGCAGCGATATAGCGGGAGGGACAGATACGCAGTATTTT.

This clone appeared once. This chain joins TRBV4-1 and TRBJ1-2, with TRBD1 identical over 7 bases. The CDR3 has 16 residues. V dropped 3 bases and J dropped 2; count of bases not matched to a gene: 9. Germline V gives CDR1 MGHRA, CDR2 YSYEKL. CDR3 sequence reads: CASSQGLQQGNYGYTF. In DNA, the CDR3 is TGCGCCAGCAGCCAGGGCCTACAACAGGGGAACTATGGCTACACCTTC.

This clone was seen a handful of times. CDR3 sequence reads: CASSLAAGELFF. CDR3 DNA: TGTGCCAGCAGCTTGGCAGCCGGGGAGCTGTTTTTT. This rearrangement joins TRBV5-6 to TRBJ2-2; D unclear. The CDR3 is 12 residues long. The V end was cut by 0 bases, the J end by 6 bases, with 3 bases between. Germline V gene sequence: CDR1 SGHDT, CDR2 YYEEEE. The full variable domain, rest sourced from reference TRBV5-6 and TRBJ2-2, is DAGVTQSPTHLIKTRGQQVTLRCSPKSGHDTVSWYQQALGQGPQFIFQYYEEEERQRGNFPDRFSGHQFPNYSSELNVNALLLGDSALYLCASSLAAGELFFGEGSRLTVL.

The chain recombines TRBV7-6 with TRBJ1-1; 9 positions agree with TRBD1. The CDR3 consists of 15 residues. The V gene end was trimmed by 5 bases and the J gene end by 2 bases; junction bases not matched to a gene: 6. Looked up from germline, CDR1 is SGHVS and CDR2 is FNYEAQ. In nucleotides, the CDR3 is TGTGCCAGCAGCCCGACAGGGGGGGGAAACACTGAAGCTTTCTTT. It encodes CASSPTGGGNTEAFF.

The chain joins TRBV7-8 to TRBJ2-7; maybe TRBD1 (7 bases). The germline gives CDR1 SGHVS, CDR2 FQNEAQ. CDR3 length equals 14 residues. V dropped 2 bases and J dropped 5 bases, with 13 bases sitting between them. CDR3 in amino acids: CASSLMAGGNEQYF. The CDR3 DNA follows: TGTGCCAGCAGCTTAATGGCAGGGGGGAACGAGCAGTACTTC.

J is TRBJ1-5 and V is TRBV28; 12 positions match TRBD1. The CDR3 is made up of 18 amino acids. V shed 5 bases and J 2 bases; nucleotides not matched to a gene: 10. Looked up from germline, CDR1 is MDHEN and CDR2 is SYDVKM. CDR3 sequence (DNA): TGTGCCAGCAGTCCGTCCGGGACAGGGGGCGCCGGCAATCAGCCCCAGCATTTT. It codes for CASSPSGTGGAGNQPQHF.

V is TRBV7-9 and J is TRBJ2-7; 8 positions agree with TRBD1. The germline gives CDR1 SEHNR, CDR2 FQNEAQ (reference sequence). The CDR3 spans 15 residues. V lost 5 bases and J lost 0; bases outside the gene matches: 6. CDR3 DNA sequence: TGTGCCAGCAGCCACGGGACAGGCCGCTCCTACGAGCAGTACTTC. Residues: CASSHGTGRSYEQYF.

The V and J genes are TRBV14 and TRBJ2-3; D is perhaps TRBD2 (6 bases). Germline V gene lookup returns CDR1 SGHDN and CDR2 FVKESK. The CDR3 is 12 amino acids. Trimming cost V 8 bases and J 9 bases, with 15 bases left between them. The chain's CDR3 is CASQTAGGTQYF. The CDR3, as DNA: TGTGCCAGCCAAACTGCTGGAGGGACGCAGTATTTT.

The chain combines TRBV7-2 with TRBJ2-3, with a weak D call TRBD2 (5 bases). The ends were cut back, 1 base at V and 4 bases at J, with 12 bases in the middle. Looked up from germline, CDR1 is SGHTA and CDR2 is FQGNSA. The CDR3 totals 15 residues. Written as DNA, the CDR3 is TGTGCCAGCAGCTTAGTACTTCGGGGAGCAGATACGCAGTATTTT. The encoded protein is CASSLVLRGADTQYF.

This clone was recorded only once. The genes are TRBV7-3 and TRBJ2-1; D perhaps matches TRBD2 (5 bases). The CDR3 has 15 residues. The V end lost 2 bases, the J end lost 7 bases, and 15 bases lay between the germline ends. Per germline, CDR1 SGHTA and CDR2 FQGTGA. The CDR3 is CASSLGGGPGNEQFF. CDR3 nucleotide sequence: TGTGCCAGCAGCTTAGGAGGTGGACCGGGGAATGAGCAGTTCTTC. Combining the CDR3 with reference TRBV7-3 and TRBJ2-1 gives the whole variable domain GAGVSQTPSNKVTEKGKYVELRCDPISGHTALYWYRQSLGQGPEFLIYFQGTGAADDSGLPNDRFFAVRPEGSVSTLKIQRTERGDSAVYLCASSLGGGPGNEQFFGPGTRLTVL.

Written as DNA, the CDR3 is TGTGCCAGCAGTTACCGGGGACTCTACGAGCAGTACTTC. Residues: CASSYRGLYEQYF. The V gene is TRBV6-6, the J gene TRBJ2-7; perhaps TRBD2 as D (6 bases). The CDR3 spans 13 residues. The germline CDR1 and CDR2 sequences are MNHNY and SVGAGI (reference sequence). Between the trimmed V and J ends, which lost 2 bases and 3 bases, there was a span of 8 bases.